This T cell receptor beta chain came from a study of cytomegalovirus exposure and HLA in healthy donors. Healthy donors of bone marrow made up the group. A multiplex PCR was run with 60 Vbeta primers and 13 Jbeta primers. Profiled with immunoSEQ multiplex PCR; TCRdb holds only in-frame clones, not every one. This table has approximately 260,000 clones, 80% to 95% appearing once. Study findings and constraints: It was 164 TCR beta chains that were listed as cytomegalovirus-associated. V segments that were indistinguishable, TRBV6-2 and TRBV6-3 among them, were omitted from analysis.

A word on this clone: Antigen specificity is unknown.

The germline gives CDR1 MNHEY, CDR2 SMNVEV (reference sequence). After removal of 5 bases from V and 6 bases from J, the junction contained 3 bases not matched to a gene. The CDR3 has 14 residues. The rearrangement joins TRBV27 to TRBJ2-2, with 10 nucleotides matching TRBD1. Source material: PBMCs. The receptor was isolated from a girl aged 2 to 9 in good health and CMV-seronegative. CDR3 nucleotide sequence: TGTGCCAGCAGTACAGGGACAGGGGCCGGGGAGCTGTTTTTT. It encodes CASSTGTGAGELFF.